This T cell receptor beta chain was captured by sequencing in a study of regulatory T cells in long-lasting Graves disease. Time point in this sample: newly diagnosed GD, antithyroid drugs for less than 3 months. With RNA extracted from PBMCs as input, the TCR library was made. Researchers made TCR beta libraries by using iRepertoire HTBI primers and running Arm-PCR on CDR3 regions. TCRdb re-analysed the multiplex PCR reads in MiXCR, keeping a single row per CDR3 protein. Counted here are approximately 540,000 distinct CDR3 sequences, about 11% occurring once; the ten biggest clones make up about 8.3%. The sample also formed part of further work on T cells in Graves' hyperthyroidism and ophthalmopathy. That work adds: First-round RT-PCR targeting the TCR CDR3 was performed with the HTBI primer set.

The TCR comes from a woman aged 25 to 39 with Graves disease. Specimen: peripheral blood mononuclear cells (PBMCs), collected at new diagnosis, from a patient treated with antithyroid drugs.

The CDR3 DNA is TGTGCCAGCAGCGTAGGCGGGGGCTCTGGAAACACCATATATTTT. Protein: CASSVGGGSGNTIYF. This rearrangement joins TRBV9 to TRBJ1-3, with D tentatively TRBD1 (5 bases). CDR3 length: 15 residues. Germline V gene sequence: CDR1 SGDLS, CDR2 YYNGEE. The germline V and J ends were trimmed by 0 bases and 0 bases, with 7 bases remaining between them.